This is a list of T cell receptor beta chains from one sample in a study of cytomegalovirus exposure and HLA in healthy donors. The protocol was immunoSEQ multiplex PCR, while the TCRdb copy is restricted to in-frame clones and leaves out a portion. The sample includes some 100,000 clones, over 65% of them seen just once. The material sequenced was PBMCs. The receptors were gathered from a woman aged 40 to 49 in good health and CMV-seropositive. Both conserved end residues are part of each CDR3. D genes are given only for firm matches. A row's size may be missing; if present it is once, few, many or a size class.

cdr3_aa,cdr3_nt,cdr3_length,d_call,j_call,clone_size,v_call
CASGLDRETGELFF,TGTGCCAGCGGTTTGGACAGGGAAACCGGGGAGCTGTTTTTT,14,TRBD1,TRBJ2-2,NA,TRBV28
CASSSQSGMGGYEQYF,TGTGCCAGCAGCTCGCAAAGCGGGATGGGCGGTTACGAGCAGTACTTC,16,TRBD2,TRBJ2-7,NA,TRBV7-2
CASTTGQGKSGANVLTF,TGTGCCAGCACCACTGGACAGGGTAAATCTGGGGCCAACGTCCTGACTTTC,17,TRBD1,TRBJ2-6,NA,TRBV28
CASSLSSGNNYEQYF,TGTGCCAGCAGCTTGAGTAGCGGGAATAACTACGAGCAGTACTTC,15,TRBD2,TRBJ2-7,NA,TRBV5-4
CASSPTPGDLREQFF,TGTGCCAGTAGCCCTACTCCCGGGGATCTTCGGGAGCAGTTCTTC,15,NA,TRBJ2-1,NA,TRBV19
CASSQGHISYNEQFF,TGTGCCAGCAGCCAAGGGCACATTTCATACAATGAGCAGTTCTTC,15,NA,TRBJ2-1,NA,TRBV4-2
CASSTTNEQFF,TGTGCCAGCAGCACAACCAATGAGCAGTTCTTC,11,NA,TRBJ2-1,NA,TRBV7-9
CASSKPGQAYEQYF,TGTGCCAGCAGTAAACCGGGACAGGCCTACGAGCAGTACTTC,14,TRBD1,TRBJ2-7,NA,TRBV28
CASRPTSGNTGELFF,TGTGCCAGTAGACCGACTAGCGGAAACACCGGGGAGCTGTTTTTT,15,TRBD2,TRBJ2-2,once,TRBV19
CASSEDRGGGYTF,TGTGCCAGCAGTGAGGACAGGGGAGGCGGCTACACCTTC,13,TRBD1,TRBJ1-2,NA,TRBV25-1
CASSLGDRPNYGYTF,TGTGCCAGCAGTTTAGGGGACAGGCCTAACTATGGCTACACCTTC,15,TRBD1,TRBJ1-2,NA,TRBV11-3
CASSISGLDEQYF,TGTGCCAGTAGTATATCGGGGTTGGACGAGCAGTACTTC,13,NA,TRBJ2-7,NA,TRBV19
CASSALAGYGYTF,TGTGCCAGCAGCGCCCTTGCGGGCTATGGCTACACCTTC,13,NA,TRBJ1-2,NA,TRBV9
CASSPLISGISDTQYF,TGTGCCAGCAGCCCACTTATTAGCGGGATTTCAGATACGCAGTATTTT,16,TRBD2,TRBJ2-3,NA,TRBV7-8
CASSSGVGQPQHF,TGTGCCAGTAGCTCCGGGGTGGGTCAGCCCCAGCATTTT,13,NA,TRBJ1-5,NA,TRBV19
CASSNDSRPASGTYEQYF,TGTGCCAGCAGCAACGACTCCAGGCCAGCTAGCGGAACCTACGAGCAGTACTTC,18,NA,TRBJ2-7,NA,TRBV21-1
CASSLWGGGHGYTF,TGTGCCAGCAGCCTCTGGGGGGGAGGTCATGGCTACACCTTC,14,NA,TRBJ1-2,few,TRBV27
CASSLGDGTSGYEQYF,TGTGCCAGCAGTTTAGGGGACGGGACTAGCGGGTACGAGCAGTACTTC,16,TRBD2,TRBJ2-7,NA,TRBV28
CASEAGGPGNTQYF,TGTGCCAGTGAAGCGGGAGGGCCCGGGAATACGCAGTATTTT,14,TRBD2,TRBJ2-3,NA,TRBV19
CASSREGSYSNQPQHF,TGCGCCAGCAGCAGGGAGGGAAGCTATAGCAATCAGCCCCAGCATTTT,16,NA,TRBJ1-5,NA,TRBV5-1
CASSLSSGRVYNEQFF,TGTGCCAGCAGTTTATCGAGCGGGAGGGTCTACAATGAGCAGTTCTTC,16,TRBD2,TRBJ2-1,few,TRBV27
CAWTQGRYEQYF,TGTGCCTGGACACAGGGGAGATACGAGCAGTACTTC,12,TRBD1,TRBJ2-7,NA,TRBV30
CSARDLDGYTF,TGCAGTGCTAGAGATTTAGATGGCTACACCTTC,11,NA,TRBJ1-2,once,TRBV20-1
CASSPRLASYEQYF,TGTGCCAGCAGCCCAAGACTAGCGAGCTACGAGCAGTACTTC,14,TRBD2,TRBJ2-7,NA,TRBV11-2
CASTRGGEQYF,TGTGCCAGCACCCGGGGGGGGGAGCAGTACTTC,11,TRBD2,TRBJ2-5,NA,TRBV2
CASSVGGGPANEKLFF,TGTGCCAGCAGCGTAGGAGGGGGCCCGGCTAATGAAAAACTGTTTTTT,16,TRBD1,TRBJ1-4,NA,TRBV9
CASSQGQGVSQPQHF,TGTGCCAGCAGTCAGGGACAGGGAGTCTCTCAGCCCCAGCATTTT,15,TRBD1,TRBJ1-5,NA,TRBV27
CASRKGVNTEAFF,TGCGCCAGCAGGAAGGGAGTGAACACTGAAGCTTTCTTT,13,NA,TRBJ1-1,NA,TRBV5-1
CASSEIRGSDTGELFF,TGTGCCAGCAGCGAGATACGGGGGAGCGACACCGGGGAGCTGTTTTTT,16,NA,TRBJ2-2,NA,TRBV4-2
CASEREETQYF,TGTGCCAGCGAACGAGAAGAGACCCAGTACTTC,11,NA,TRBJ2-5,once,TRBV28
CASSQATGGWTPLHF,TGTGCCAGCAGCCAAGCTACAGGGGGATGGACGCCCCTCCACTTT,15,TRBD1,TRBJ1-6,few,TRBV14
CSVEDGRRGNYGYTF,TGCAGCGTTGAAGACGGGAGGAGGGGCAACTATGGCTACACCTTC,15,NA,TRBJ1-2,NA,TRBV29-1
CASSPSDRARQPQHF,TGTGCCAGCAGTCCTTCGGACAGGGCTCGGCAGCCCCAGCATTTT,15,TRBD1,TRBJ1-5,few,TRBV6-5
CASSNRQGADQPQHF,TGTGCCAGCAGCAATCGACAGGGGGCTGATCAGCCCCAGCATTTT,15,TRBD1,TRBJ1-5,once,TRBV7-2
CASSISTAANYGYTF,TGTGCCAGTAGTATCTCAACAGCAGCTAACTATGGCTACACCTTC,15,NA,TRBJ1-2,many,TRBV19
CASSVGAGTSGRDNEQFF,TGTGCCAGCAGCGTAGGCGCTGGGACTAGCGGGAGGGACAATGAGCAGTTCTTC,18,TRBD2,TRBJ2-1,once,TRBV9
CSSSQDRGRGNTEAFF,TGTTCCAGCAGCCAGGACAGGGGGAGAGGGAACACTGAAGCTTTCTTT,16,TRBD1,TRBJ1-1,NA,TRBV7-9
CASSLGQNYGYTF,TGTGCCAGCAGCTTAGGGCAGAATTATGGCTACACCTTC,13,NA,TRBJ1-2,NA,TRBV7-9
CASSPLAGGSTDTQYF,TGTGCCAGTAGTCCCCTAGCGGGAGGGAGCACAGATACGCAGTATTTT,16,TRBD2,TRBJ2-3,few,TRBV19
CARSDREETQYF,TGTGCCAGATCCGACAGGGAAGAGACCCAGTACTTC,12,TRBD1,TRBJ2-5,NA,TRBV27
CASSSGDRGNRRYNSPLHF,TGTGCCAGCAGCTCGGGTGACAGGGGGAATAGGAGATATAATTCACCCCTCCACTTT,19,TRBD1,TRBJ1-6,NA,TRBV9
CASSSLGGRTAGELFF,TGCGCCAGCAGCTCCTTGGGGGGGCGAACGGCCGGGGAGCTGTTTTTT,16,NA,TRBJ2-2,few,TRBV5-1
CASSKLNTEAFF,TGTGCCAGCAGCAAATTAAACACTGAAGCTTTCTTT,12,NA,TRBJ1-1,NA,TRBV21-1
CASSQGAGGETQYF,TGTGCCAGCTCTCAAGGTGCAGGGGGCGAGACCCAGTACTTC,14,TRBD1,TRBJ2-5,NA,TRBV18
CASSLGRLRSGTDTQYF,TGTGCCAGCAGCTTGGGGCGATTGCGGAGTGGCACAGATACGCAGTATTTT,17,NA,TRBJ2-3,NA,TRBV7-8
CASSLYRGRTGELFF,TGTGCCAGCAGCTTGTACAGGGGGCGCACCGGGGAGCTGTTTTTT,15,TRBD1,TRBJ2-2,few,TRBV13
CASSPSSGTYNEQFF,TGTGCCAGCAGCCCGTCTAGCGGGACCTACAATGAGCAGTTCTTC,15,TRBD2,TRBJ2-1,NA,TRBV7-3
CASRTSGRGYNEQFF,TGCGCCAGTAGGACTAGCGGGAGGGGGTACAATGAGCAGTTCTTC,15,TRBD2,TRBJ2-1,NA,TRBV10-1
CASSSRFEAFF,TGTGCCAGCAGTTCTCGGTTCGAAGCTTTCTTT,11,NA,TRBJ1-1,NA,TRBV6-5
CASSLMGQSNEKLFF,TGTGCCAGCAGTCTAATGGGGCAGAGTAATGAAAAACTGTTTTTT,15,NA,TRBJ1-4,NA,TRBV7-3
CASSPLVTVTYEQYF,TGCGCCAGCAGCCCTCTTGTGACAGTTACCTACGAGCAGTACTTC,15,NA,TRBJ2-7,NA,TRBV4-1
CASSSHIMVLFF,TGTGCCAGCAGTTCCCACATTATGGTCCTGTTTTTT,12,NA,TRBJ1-4,few,TRBV6-1
CASSPPGQGSTGELFF,TGTGCCAGCAGTCCACCGGGACAGGGGTCCACCGGGGAGCTGTTTTTT,16,TRBD1,TRBJ2-2,NA,TRBV2
CASSMAGGGVDTQYF,TGTGCCAGTAGTATGGCCGGGGGAGGGGTAGATACGCAGTATTTT,15,TRBD2,TRBJ2-3,NA,TRBV19
CAISESRQGDQPQHF,TGTGCCATCAGTGAGTCGAGGCAGGGGGACCAGCCCCAGCATTTT,15,TRBD1,TRBJ1-5,few,TRBV10-3